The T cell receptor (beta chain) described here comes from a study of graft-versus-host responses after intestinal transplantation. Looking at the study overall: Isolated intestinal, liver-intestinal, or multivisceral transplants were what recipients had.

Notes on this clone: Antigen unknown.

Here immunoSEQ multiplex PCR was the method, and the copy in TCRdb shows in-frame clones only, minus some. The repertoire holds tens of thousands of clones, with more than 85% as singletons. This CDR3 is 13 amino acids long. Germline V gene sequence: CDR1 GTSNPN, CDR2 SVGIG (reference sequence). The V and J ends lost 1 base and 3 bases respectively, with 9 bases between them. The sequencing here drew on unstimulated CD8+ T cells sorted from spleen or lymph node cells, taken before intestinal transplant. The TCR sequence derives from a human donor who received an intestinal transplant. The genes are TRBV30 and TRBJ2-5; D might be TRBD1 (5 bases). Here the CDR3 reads CAWSDGAEETQYF. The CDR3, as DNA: TGTGCCTGGAGTGATGGGGCCGAAGAGACCCAGTACTTC.